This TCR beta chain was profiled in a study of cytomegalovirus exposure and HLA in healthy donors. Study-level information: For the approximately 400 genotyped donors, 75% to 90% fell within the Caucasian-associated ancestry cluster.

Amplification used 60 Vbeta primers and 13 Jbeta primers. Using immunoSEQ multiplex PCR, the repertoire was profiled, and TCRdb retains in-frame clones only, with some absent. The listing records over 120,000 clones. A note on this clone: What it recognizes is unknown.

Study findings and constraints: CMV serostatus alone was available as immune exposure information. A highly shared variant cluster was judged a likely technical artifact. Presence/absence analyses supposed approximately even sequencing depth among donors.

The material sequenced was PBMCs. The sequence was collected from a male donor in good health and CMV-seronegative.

CDR3 in DNA: TGTGCCAGCAGCGTAGGGAGGGGACATGAAAAACTGTTTTTT. Translating it yields CASSVGRGHEKLFF. The chain has TRBV9 and TRBJ1-4; weak D call: TRBD1 (5 bases). The CDR3 consists of 14 residues. Trimming stripped 0 bases from V and 6 bases from J, with 9 bases between. The germline V gene has CDR1 SGDLS and CDR2 YYNGEE. Looking up the rest from reference TRBV9 and TRBJ1-4 gives the full variable domain: DSGVTQTPKHLITATGQRVTLRCSPRSGDLSVYWYQQSLDQGLQFLIQYYNGEERAKGNILERFSAQQFPDLHSELNLSSLELGDSALYFCASSVGRGHEKLFFGSGTQLSVL.